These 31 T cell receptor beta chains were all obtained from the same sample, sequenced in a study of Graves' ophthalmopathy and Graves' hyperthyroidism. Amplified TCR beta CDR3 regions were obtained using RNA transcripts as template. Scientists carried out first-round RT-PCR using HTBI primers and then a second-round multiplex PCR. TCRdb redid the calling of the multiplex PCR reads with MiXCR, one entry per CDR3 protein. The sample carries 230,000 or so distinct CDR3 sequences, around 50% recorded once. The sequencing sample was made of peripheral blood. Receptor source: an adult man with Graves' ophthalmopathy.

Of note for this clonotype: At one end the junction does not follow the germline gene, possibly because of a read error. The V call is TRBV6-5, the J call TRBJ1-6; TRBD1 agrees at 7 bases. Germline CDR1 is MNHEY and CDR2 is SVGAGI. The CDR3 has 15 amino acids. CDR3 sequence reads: CASSYPDREVSPPHF. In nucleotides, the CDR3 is TGTGCCAGCAGTTATCCCGACAGGGAAGTCTCACCCCCCCACTTT.

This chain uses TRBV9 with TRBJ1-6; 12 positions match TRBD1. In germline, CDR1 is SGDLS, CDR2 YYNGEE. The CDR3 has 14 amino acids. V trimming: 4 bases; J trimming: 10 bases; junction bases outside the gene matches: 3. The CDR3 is CASSPGTGGSPLHF. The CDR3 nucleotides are TGTGCCAGCAGCCCCGGGACAGGGGGCTCACCCCTCCACTTT.

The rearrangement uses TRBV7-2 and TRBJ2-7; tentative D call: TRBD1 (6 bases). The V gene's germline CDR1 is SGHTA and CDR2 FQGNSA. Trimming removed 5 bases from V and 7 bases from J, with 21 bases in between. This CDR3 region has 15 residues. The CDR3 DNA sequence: TGTGCCAGCAGCCCCCGGGATCACACCCAGGGGGAGCAGTACTTC. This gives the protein CASSPRDHTQGEQYF.

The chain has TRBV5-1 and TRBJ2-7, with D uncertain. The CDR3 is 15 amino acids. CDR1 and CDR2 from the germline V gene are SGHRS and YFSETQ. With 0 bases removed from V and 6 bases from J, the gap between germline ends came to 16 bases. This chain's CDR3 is CASSLGVVQDVEQYF. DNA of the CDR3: TGCGCCAGCAGCTTGGGGGTCGTTCAGGATGTCGAGCAGTACTTC.

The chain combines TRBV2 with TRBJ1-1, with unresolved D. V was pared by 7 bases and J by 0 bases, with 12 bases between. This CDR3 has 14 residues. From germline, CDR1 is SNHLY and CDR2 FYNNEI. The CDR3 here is CASTPGAVNTEAFF. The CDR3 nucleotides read TGTGCCAGCACCCCCGGAGCCGTGAACACTGAAGCTTTCTTT.

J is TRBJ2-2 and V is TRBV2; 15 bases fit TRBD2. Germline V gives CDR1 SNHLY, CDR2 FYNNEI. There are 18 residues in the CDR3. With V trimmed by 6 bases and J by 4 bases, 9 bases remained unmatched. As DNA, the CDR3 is TGTGCCAGCAGCTTCAGGACTAGCGGGAGGGCCTTCACCGGGGAGCTGTTTTTT. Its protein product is CASSFRTSGRAFTGELFF.

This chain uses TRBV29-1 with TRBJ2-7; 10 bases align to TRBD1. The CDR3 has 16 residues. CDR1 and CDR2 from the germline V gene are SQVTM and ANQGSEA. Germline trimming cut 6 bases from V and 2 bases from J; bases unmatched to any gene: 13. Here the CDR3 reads CSVQQLDRGGTYEQYF. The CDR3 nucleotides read TGCAGCGTGCAACAGCTGGACAGGGGGGGGACCTACGAGCAGTACTTC.

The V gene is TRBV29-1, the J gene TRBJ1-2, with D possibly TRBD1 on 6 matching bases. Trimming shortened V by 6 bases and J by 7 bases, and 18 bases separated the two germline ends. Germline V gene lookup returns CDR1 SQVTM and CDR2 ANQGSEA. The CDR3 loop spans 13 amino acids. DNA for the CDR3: TGCAGCGTCCAGGGAGGGGGGGGCGTTGGCTACACCTTC. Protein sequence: CSVQGGGGVGYTF.

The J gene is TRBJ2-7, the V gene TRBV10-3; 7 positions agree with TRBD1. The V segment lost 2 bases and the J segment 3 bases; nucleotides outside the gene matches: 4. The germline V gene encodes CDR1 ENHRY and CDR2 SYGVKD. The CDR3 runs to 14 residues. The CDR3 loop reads CAISEPGQRYEQYF. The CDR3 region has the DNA TGTGCCATCAGTGAGCCGGGACAGCGCTACGAGCAGTACTTC.

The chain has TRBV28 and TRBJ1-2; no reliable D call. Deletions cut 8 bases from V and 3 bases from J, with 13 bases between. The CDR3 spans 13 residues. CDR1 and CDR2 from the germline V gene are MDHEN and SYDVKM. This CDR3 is CASFATDHYGYTF. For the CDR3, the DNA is TGTGCCAGCTTCGCCACCGACCACTATGGCTACACCTTC.

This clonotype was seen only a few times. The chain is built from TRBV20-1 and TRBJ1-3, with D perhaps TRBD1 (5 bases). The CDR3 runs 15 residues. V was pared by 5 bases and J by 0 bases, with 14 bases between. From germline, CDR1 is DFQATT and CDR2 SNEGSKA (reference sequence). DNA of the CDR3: TGCAGTGCTCGGGACTTTGCGAACTCTGGAAACACCATATATTTT. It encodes CSARDFANSGNTIYF.

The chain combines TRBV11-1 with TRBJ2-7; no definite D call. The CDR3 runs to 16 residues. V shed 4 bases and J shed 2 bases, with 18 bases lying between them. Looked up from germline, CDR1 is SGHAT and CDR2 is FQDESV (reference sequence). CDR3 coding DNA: TGTGCCAGCAGCTCCCTGGACCGGCGAACCACCTACGAGCAGTACTTC. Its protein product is CASSSLDRRTTYEQYF.

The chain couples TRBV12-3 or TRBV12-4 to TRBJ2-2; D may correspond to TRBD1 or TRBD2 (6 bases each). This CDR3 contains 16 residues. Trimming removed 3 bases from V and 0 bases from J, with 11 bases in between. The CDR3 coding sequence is TGTGCCAGCAGTTTCTCTAGGGGGGCGAACACCGGGGAGCTGTTTTTT. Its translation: CASSFSRGANTGELFF.

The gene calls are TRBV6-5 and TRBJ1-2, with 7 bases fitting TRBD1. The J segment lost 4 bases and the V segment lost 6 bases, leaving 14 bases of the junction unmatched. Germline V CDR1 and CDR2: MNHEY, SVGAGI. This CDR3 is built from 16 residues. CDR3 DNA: TGTGCCAGCAGAACAAACCAAGGAGGACAGGTCTATGGCTACACCTTC. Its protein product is CASRTNQGGQVYGYTF.

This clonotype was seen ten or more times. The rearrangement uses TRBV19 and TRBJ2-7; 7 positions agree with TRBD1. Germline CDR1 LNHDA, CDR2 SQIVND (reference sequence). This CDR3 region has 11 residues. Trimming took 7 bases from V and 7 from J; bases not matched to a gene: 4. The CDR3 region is CASMDRQEQYF. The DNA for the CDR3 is TGTGCCAGTATGGACAGGCAGGAGCAGTACTTC.

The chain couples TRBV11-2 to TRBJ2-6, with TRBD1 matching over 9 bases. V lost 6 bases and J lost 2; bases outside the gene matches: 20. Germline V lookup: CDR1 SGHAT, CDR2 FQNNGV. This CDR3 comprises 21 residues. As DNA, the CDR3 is TGTGCCAGCAGTTACTCGTGGGGCGGGACAGGGCGAGGAGCTGGGGCCAACGTCCTGACTTTC. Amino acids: CASSYSWGGTGRGAGANVLTF.

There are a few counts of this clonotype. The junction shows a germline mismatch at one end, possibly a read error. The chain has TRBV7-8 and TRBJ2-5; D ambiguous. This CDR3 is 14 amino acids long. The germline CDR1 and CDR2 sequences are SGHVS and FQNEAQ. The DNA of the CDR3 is TGCGCCAGCAGCCAAGATCGGGTAGAAGAGACCCAGTACTTC. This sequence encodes CASSQDRVEETQYF.

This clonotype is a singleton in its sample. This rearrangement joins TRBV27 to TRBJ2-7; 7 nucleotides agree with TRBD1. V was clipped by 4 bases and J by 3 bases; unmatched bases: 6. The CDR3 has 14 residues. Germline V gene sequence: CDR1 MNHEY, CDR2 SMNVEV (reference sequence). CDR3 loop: CASSSTGLFYEQYF. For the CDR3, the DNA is TGTGCCAGCAGTTCGACAGGGCTCTTCTACGAGCAGTACTTC.

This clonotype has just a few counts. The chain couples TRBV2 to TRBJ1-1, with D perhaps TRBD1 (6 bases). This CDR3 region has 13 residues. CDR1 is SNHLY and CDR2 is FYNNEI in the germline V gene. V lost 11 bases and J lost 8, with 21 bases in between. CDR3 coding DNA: TGTGCCGAAGGGCAGGGGCGGCTTCGAGAAGCTTTCTTT. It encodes CAEGQGRLREAFF.

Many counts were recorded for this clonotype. This chain's CDR3 is CASSYGTGNTEAFF. Here the CDR3 DNA reads TGTGCCAGTAGTTATGGGACAGGGAACACTGAAGCTTTCTTT. The rearrangement uses TRBV19 and TRBJ1-1, with 8 bases matching TRBD1. Germline loops: CDR1 LNHDA, CDR2 SQIVND (reference sequence). CDR3 length equals 14 residues. V dropped 5 bases and J dropped 1; count of bases not matched to a gene: 3.

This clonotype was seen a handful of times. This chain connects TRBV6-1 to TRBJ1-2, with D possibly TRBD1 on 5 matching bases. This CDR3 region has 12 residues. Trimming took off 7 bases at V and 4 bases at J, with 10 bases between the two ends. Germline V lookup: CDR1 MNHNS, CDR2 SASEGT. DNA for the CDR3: TGTGCCAGCACCCAAGGGGCCTATGGCTACACCTTC. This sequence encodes CASTQGAYGYTF.

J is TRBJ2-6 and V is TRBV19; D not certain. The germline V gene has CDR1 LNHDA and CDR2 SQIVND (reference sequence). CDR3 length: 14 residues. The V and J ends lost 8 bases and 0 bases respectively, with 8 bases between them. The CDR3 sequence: CASDDSSGANVLTF. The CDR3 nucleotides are TGTGCCAGTGACGACTCCTCTGGGGCCAACGTCCTGACTTTC.

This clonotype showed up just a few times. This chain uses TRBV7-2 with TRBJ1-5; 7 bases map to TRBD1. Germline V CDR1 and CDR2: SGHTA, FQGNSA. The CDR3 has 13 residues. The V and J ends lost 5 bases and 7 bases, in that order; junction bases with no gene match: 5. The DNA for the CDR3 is TGTGCCAGCAGCCGCACACAGGGGCAGCCCCAGCATTTT. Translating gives CASSRTQGQPQHF.

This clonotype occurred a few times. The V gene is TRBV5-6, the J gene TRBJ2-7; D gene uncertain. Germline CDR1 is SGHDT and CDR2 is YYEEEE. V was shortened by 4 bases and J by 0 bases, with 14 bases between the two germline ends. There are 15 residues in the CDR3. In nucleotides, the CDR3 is TGTGCCAGCAGCCCTGGACCAGTGAGCTCCTACGAGCAGTACTTC. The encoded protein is CASSPGPVSSYEQYF.

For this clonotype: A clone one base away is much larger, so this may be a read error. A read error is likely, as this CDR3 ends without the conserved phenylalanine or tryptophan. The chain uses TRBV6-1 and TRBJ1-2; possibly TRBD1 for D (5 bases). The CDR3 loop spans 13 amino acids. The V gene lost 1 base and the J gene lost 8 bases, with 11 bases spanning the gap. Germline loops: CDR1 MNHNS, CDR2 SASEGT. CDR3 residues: CASSEGPGSGYTS. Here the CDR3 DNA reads TGTGCCAGCAGTGAAGGGCCAGGGAGCGGCTACACCTCC.

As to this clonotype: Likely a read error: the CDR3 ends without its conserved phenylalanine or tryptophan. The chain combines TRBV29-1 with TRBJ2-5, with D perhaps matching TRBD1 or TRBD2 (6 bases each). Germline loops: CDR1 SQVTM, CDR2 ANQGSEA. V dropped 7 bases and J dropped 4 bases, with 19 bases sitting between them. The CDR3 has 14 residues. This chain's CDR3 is CSAPEGGGLETQYL. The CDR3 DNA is TGCAGCGCTCCGGAGGGGGGTGGGTTAGAGACCCAGTACCTC.

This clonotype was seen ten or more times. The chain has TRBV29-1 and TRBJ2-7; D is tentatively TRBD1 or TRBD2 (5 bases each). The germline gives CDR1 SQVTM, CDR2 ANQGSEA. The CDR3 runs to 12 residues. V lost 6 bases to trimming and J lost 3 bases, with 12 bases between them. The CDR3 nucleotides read TGCAGCGTCCTTCGGGGCCTCTACGAGCAGTACTTC. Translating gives CSVLRGLYEQYF.

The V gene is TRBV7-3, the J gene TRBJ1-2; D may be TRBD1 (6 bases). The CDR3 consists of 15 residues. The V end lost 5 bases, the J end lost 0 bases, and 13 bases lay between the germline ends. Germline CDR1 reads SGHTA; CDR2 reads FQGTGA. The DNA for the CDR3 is TGTGCCAGCAGCCAAGCGGGACAATCTAACTATGGCTACACCTTC. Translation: CASSQAGQSNYGYTF.

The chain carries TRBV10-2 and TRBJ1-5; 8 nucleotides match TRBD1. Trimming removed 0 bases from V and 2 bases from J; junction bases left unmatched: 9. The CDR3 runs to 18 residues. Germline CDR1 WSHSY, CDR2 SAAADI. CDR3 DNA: TGCGCCAGCAGTGAGTCGACTCAGGGGGCGGATGGCAATCAGCCCCAGCATTTT. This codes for CASSESTQGADGNQPQHF.

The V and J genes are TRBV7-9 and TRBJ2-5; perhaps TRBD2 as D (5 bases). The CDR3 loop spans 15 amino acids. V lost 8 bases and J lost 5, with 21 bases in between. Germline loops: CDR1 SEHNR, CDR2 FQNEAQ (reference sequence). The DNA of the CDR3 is TGTGCCAGCCGGCACTTATCAAGCCGGGGTGAGACCCAGTACTTC. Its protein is CASRHLSSRGETQYF.

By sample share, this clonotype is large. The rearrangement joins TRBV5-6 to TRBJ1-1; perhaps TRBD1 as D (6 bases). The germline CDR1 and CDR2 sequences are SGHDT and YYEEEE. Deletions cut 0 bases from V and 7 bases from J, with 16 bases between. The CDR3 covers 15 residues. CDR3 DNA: TGTGCCAGCAGCTTGGAGGGCAACGGAGGGGGTGAAGCTTTCTTT. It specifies CASSLEGNGGGEAFF.